This TCR beta chain is drawn from a study of blood T cell repertoires in COVID-19. The assay was immunoSEQ multiplex PCR, and TCRdb's table has in-frame clones only and misses some. The repertoire holds 150,000 to 200,000 clones, with about 84% as singletons. V was cut by 0 bases and J by 0 bases, with 17 bases left in between. The CDR3 runs to 18 residues. Germline lookup yields CDR1 SEHNR and CDR2 FQNEAQ (reference sequence). The J gene is TRBJ1-2, the V gene TRBV7-9; D may be TRBD1 (5 bases). Sample: peripheral blood. The clonotype originates from a woman in her 30s with acute or convalescent COVID-19. This CDR3 reads CASSLAFLRQKTNYGYTF. Here the CDR3 DNA reads TGTGCCAGCAGCTTAGCGTTTTTGAGACAGAAAACTAACTATGGCTACACCTTC. The variable domain in full, with the rest retrieved from reference TRBV7-9 and TRBJ1-2, is DTGVSQNPRHKITKRGQNVTFRCDPISEHNRLYWYRQTLGQGPEFLTYFQNEAQLEKSRLLSDRFSAERPKGSFSTLEIQRTEQGDSAMYLCASSLAFLRQKTNYGYTFGSGTRLTVV.